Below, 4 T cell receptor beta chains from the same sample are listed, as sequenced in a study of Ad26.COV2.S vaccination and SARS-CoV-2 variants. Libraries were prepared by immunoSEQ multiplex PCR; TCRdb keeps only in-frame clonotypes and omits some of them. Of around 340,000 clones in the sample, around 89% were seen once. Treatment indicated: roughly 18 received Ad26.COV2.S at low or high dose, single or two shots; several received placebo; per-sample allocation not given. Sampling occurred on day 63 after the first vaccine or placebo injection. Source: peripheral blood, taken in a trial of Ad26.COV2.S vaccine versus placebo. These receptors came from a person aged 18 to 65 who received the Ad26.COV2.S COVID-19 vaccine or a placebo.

DNA of the CDR3: TGTGCCAGCAGTTTGACAGGGGAAAAACTGTTTTTT. This codes for CASSLTGEKLFF. The chain has TRBV12-3 or TRBV12-4 and TRBJ1-4; 7 bases line up with TRBD1. The junction had 0 bases not matched to a gene; V was cut back by 3 bases and J by 8 bases. The CDR3 is made up of 12 amino acids.

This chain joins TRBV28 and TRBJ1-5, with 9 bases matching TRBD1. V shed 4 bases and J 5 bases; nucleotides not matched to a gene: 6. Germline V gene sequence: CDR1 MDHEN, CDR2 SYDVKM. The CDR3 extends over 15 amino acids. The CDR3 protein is CASSSRTGEDQPQHF. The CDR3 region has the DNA TGTGCCAGCAGTTCCCGGACAGGGGAGGATCAGCCCCAGCATTTT.

CDR3 in amino acids: CASRHTGGTYEQYF. In nucleotides, the CDR3 is TGTGCCAGCAGACATACAGGGGGCACCTACGAGCAGTACTTC. The chain has TRBV27 and TRBJ2-7; 9 positions match TRBD1. The CDR3 extends over 14 amino acids. V lost 6 bases, J lost 2 bases, and 5 bases stayed unmatched. Germline V lookup: CDR1 MNHEY, CDR2 SMNVEV (reference sequence).

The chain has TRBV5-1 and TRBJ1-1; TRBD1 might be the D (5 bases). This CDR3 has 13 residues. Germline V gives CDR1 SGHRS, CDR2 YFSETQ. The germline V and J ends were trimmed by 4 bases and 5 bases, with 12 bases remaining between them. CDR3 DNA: TGCGCCAGCAGCCTGGGGGATCAGACTGAAGCTTTCTTT. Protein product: CASSLGDQTEAFF.